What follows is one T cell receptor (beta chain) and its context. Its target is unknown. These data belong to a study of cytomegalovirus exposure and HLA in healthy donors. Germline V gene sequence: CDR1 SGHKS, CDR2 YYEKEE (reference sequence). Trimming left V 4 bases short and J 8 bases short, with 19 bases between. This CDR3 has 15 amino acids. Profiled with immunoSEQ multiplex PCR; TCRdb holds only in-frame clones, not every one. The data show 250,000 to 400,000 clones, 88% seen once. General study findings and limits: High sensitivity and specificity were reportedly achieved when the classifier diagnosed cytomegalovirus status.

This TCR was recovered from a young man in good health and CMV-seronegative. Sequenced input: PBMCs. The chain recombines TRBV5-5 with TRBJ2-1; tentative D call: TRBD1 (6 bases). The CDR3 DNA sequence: TGTGCCAGCAGCCGTACAGGGAAGGAGGACCATGAGCAGTTCTTC. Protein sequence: CASSRTGKEDHEQFF.